This TCR beta chain derives from a study of blood T cell repertoires in COVID-19. Study background: There were acute and convalescent COVID-19 samples, and they came from the United States, Italy and Spain.

Original processing methods: Amplification of reference gene primers provided the estimated nucleated cell counts. The repertoire was sequenced with immunoSEQ multiplex PCR; TCRdb's copy has only in-frame clones and lacks some. V, J and clone size reflect that table, while D and trimming were determined from the DNA. The profile shows about 120,000 clones, approximately 90% of them singletons. V was clipped by 2 bases and J by 4 bases; unmatched bases: 6. The CDR3 is made up of 15 amino acids. The germline V gene has CDR1 LGHDT and CDR2 YNNKEL (reference sequence). The sequence was collected from a man in his 60s with COVID-19, enrolled during active disease. The chain links TRBV3-1 (or the pseudogene TRBV3-2) to TRBJ2-5, with 8 bases aligning to TRBD2. Sequencing was performed on peripheral blood. The CDR3: CASSQFAGGGETQYF. As DNA, the CDR3 is TGTGCCAGCAGCCAATTTGCGGGGGGAGGAGAGACCCAGTACTTC.